The rows below give T cell receptor beta chains drawn from one sample of a study of shared clonotypes between healthy human individuals. The method was immunoSEQ multiplex PCR; TCRdb's version includes in-frame clones alone and lacks a portion of them. This repertoire shows a few million clones, around nine tenths found once; its top ten account for around 0.14%. The sequencing input was naive CD4+ T cells sorted from blood. The receptor source for this set is a man younger than 35 in good health. Each CDR3 is given with its conserved first and last residue. Fields, in order: D gene, clone size, J gene, V gene, CDR3 DNA, CDR3 protein. D genes are given only for firm matches. Clone size, where shown, is once, few, many, or a class for clones that have expanded.

d_call: NA
clone_size: NA
j_call: TRBJ2-7
v_call: TRBV6-5
cdr3_nt: TGTGCCAGCAGCCGCTCCGGGATGGCCTACGAGCAGTACTTC
cdr3_aa: CASSRSGMAYEQYF

d_call: NA
clone_size: NA
j_call: TRBJ2-7
v_call: TRBV5-1
cdr3_nt: TGCGCCAGCAATAGCGGCAATACGGACGAGCAGTACTTC
cdr3_aa: CASNSGNTDEQYF

d_call: NA
clone_size: once
j_call: TRBJ1-6
v_call: TRBV5-6
cdr3_nt: TGTGCCAGCAGCTTGGGAAATTCACCCCTCCACTTT
cdr3_aa: CASSLGNSPLHF

d_call: NA
clone_size: NA
j_call: TRBJ1-5
v_call: TRBV28
cdr3_nt: TGTGCCAGCAGTTTGAGGGGGAGCAATCAGCCCCAGCATTTT
cdr3_aa: CASSLRGSNQPQHF

d_call: NA
clone_size: once
j_call: TRBJ2-7
v_call: TRBV13
cdr3_nt: TGTGCCAGCAGGGGTGCGGACGAGCAGTACTTC
cdr3_aa: CASRGADEQYF

d_call: TRBD2
clone_size: NA
j_call: TRBJ2-7
v_call: TRBV27
cdr3_nt: TGTGCCAGCATCCGACAGGGTGGGGGACTAGCGTCCGTATCGGAGCAGTACTTC
cdr3_aa: CASIRQGGGLASVSEQYF

d_call: TRBD1
clone_size: NA
j_call: TRBJ2-7
v_call: TRBV30
cdr3_nt: TGTGCCTGGGAAGACAGGGGAGGCCACGAGCAGTACTTC
cdr3_aa: CAWEDRGGHEQYF

d_call: NA
clone_size: NA
j_call: TRBJ1-5
v_call: TRBV6-5
cdr3_nt: TGTGCCAGCAGAACTACAGCGTATAGCAATCAGCCCCAGCATTTT
cdr3_aa: CASRTTAYSNQPQHF

d_call: NA
clone_size: NA
j_call: TRBJ2-7
v_call: TRBV5-1
cdr3_nt: TGCGCCAGCAGCTTGGCCGGGCGGGGGCTATACTACGAGCAGTACTTC
cdr3_aa: CASSLAGRGLYYEQYF

d_call: NA
clone_size: NA
j_call: TRBJ1-1
v_call: TRBV11-2
cdr3_nt: TGTGCCAGCAGCTTCTTCGAAAACACTGAAGCTTTCTTT
cdr3_aa: CASSFFENTEAFF

d_call: NA
clone_size: once
j_call: TRBJ2-7
v_call: TRBV7-2
cdr3_nt: TGTGCCAGCAGCTTAGTGGGGACGGGGTCCTACGAGCAGTACTTC
cdr3_aa: CASSLVGTGSYEQYF

d_call: NA
clone_size: NA
j_call: TRBJ2-7
v_call: TRBV5-4
cdr3_nt: TGTGCCAGCAGCTCTCCCAAGGGGCAGGACGAGCAGTACTTC
cdr3_aa: CASSSPKGQDEQYF

d_call: TRBD2
clone_size: NA
j_call: TRBJ2-1
v_call: TRBV7-2
cdr3_nt: TGTGCCAGCAGCTTAGCCGCAGGACTAGCGGGAGTGGTTGAGCAGTTCTTC
cdr3_aa: CASSLAAGLAGVVEQFF

d_call: TRBD1
clone_size: NA
j_call: TRBJ1-2
v_call: TRBV28
cdr3_nt: TGTGCCAGCAGTCTCGGGACAGGAGATGGCTACACCTTC
cdr3_aa: CASSLGTGDGYTF

d_call: TRBD2
clone_size: NA
j_call: TRBJ2-2
v_call: TRBV5-4
cdr3_nt: TGTGCCAGCAGTAATCCCGGGGGGGGAGTCACCGGGGAGCTGTTTTTT
cdr3_aa: CASSNPGGGVTGELFF

d_call: TRBD2
clone_size: NA
j_call: TRBJ2-1
v_call: TRBV5-3
cdr3_nt: TGTGCCAGAAGACCAAGACTAGCGGGGGACAATGAGCAGTTCTTC
cdr3_aa: CARRPRLAGDNEQFF

d_call: NA
clone_size: NA
j_call: TRBJ2-3
v_call: TRBV5-1
cdr3_nt: TGCGCCAGCAGCTTGGAGGAAAGGGAGGATACGCAGTATTTT
cdr3_aa: CASSLEEREDTQYF

d_call: TRBD1
clone_size: NA
j_call: TRBJ2-2
v_call: TRBV30
cdr3_nt: TGTGCCTGGAGTCCAGGGGGCTCCGGGGAGCTGTTTTTT
cdr3_aa: CAWSPGGSGELFF

d_call: NA
clone_size: few
j_call: TRBJ1-1
v_call: TRBV30
cdr3_nt: TGTGCCTGGAGTCTACAGGGTACCACTGAAGCTTTCTTT
cdr3_aa: CAWSLQGTTEAFF

d_call: TRBD1
clone_size: NA
j_call: TRBJ2-7
v_call: TRBV6-1
cdr3_nt: TGTGCCAGCACCCCTACGGGACAGGGAACGTACGAGCAGTACTTC
cdr3_aa: CASTPTGQGTYEQYF

d_call: NA
clone_size: once
j_call: TRBJ2-5
v_call: TRBV13
cdr3_nt: TGTGCCAGCAGCCGGGCGGCGGGAAAAATAGGAGAGACCCAGTACTTC
cdr3_aa: CASSRAAGKIGETQYF

d_call: NA
clone_size: NA
j_call: TRBJ1-3
v_call: TRBV6-5
cdr3_nt: TGTGCCAGCAGTTTGGAAAACACCATATATTTT
cdr3_aa: CASSLENTIYF

d_call: TRBD1
clone_size: once
j_call: TRBJ2-5
v_call: TRBV25-1
cdr3_nt: TGTGCCAGCCGACAGGGGGCGAGGGAGACCCAGTACTTC
cdr3_aa: CASRQGARETQYF

d_call: NA
clone_size: few
j_call: TRBJ2-7
v_call: TRBV21-1
cdr3_nt: TGTGCCAGCAGCAAAAGAATTAAACCGGGCTCAAGGGGTCACGAGCAGTACTTC
cdr3_aa: CASSKRIKPGSRGHEQYF

d_call: NA
clone_size: NA
j_call: TRBJ1-1
v_call: TRBV6-4
cdr3_nt: TGTGCCAGCAGTCTACAGGAGAACACTGAAGCTTTCTTT
cdr3_aa: CASSLQENTEAFF

d_call: TRBD2
clone_size: NA
j_call: TRBJ2-2
v_call: TRBV6-1
cdr3_nt: TGTGCCAGCAGTGGACTAGCGGGAGGGCCATTTAACACCGGGGAGCTGTTTTTT
cdr3_aa: CASSGLAGGPFNTGELFF

d_call: NA
clone_size: NA
j_call: TRBJ1-2
v_call: TRBV29-1
cdr3_nt: TGCAGCGTTGGGGACGGGAACTATGGCTACACCTTC
cdr3_aa: CSVGDGNYGYTF